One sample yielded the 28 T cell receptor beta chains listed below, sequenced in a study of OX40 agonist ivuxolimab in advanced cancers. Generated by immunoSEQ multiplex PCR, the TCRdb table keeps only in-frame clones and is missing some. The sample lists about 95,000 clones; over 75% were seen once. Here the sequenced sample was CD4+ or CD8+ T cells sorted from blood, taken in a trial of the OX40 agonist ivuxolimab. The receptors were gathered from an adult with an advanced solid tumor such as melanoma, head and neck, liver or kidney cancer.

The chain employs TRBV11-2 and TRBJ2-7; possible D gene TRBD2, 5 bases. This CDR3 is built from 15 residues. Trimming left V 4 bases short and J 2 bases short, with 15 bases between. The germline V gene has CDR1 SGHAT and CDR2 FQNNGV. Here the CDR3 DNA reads TGTGCCAGCAGCTCTGCGGACTCCGTGACCTACGAGCAGTACTTC. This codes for CASSSADSVTYEQYF.

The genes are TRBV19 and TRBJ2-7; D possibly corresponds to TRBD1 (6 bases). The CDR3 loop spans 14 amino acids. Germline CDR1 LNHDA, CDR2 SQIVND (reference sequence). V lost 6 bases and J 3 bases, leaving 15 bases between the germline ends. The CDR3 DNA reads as TGTGCCAGTAGCCTGGACAGTGGGCACTACGAGCAGTACTTC. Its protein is CASSLDSGHYEQYF.

In DNA, the CDR3 is TGTGCCAGCAGTTTATCGGACGGGTTGATGGACGAGCAGTACTTC. It yields the protein CASSLSDGLMDEQYF. The chain recombines TRBV28 with TRBJ2-7; D gene unclear. Germline V CDR1 and CDR2: MDHEN, SYDVKM. The CDR3 contains 15 residues. V was trimmed by 1 base and J by 5 bases, leaving 15 bases between them. The full variable domain, completed using reference TRBV28 and TRBJ2-7, is DVKVTQSSRYLVKRTGEKVFLECVQDMDHENMFWYRQDPGLGLRLIYFSYDVKMKEKGDIPEGYSVSREKKERFSLILESASTNQTSMYLCASSLSDGLMDEQYFGPGTRLTVT.

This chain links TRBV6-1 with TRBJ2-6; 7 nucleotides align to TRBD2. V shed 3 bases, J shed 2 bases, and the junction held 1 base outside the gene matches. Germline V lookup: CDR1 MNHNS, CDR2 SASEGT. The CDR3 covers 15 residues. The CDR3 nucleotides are TGTGCCAGCAGTGAGGCGGGGGCTGGGGCCAACGTCCTGACTTTC. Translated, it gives CASSEAGAGANVLTF.

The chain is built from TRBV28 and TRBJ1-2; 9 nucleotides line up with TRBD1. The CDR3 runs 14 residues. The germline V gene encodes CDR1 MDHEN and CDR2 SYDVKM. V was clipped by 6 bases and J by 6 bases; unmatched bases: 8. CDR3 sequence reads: CASRQQGARNGYTF. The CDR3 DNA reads TGTGCCAGCAGGCAACAGGGGGCGCGTAATGGCTACACCTTC.

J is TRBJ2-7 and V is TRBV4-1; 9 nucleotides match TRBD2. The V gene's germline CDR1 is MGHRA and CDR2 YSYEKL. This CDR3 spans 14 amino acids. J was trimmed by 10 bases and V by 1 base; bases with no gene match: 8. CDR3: CASSQVREGGRQYF. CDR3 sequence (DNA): TGCGCCAGCAGCCAAGTGCGGGAGGGGGGTAGACAGTACTTC.

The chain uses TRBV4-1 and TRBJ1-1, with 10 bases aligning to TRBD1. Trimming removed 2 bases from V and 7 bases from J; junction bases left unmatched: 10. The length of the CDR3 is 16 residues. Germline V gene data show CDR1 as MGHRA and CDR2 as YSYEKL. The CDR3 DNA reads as TGCGCCAGCAGCCAACCCCCCCGACAGGGGGCTGATGAAGCTTTCTTT. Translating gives CASSQPPRQGADEAFF.

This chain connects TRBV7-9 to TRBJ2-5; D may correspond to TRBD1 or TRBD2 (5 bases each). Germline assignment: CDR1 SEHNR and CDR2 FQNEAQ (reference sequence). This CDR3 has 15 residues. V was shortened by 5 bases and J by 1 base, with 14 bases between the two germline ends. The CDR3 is CASSPGTAPQETQYF. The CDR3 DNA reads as TGTGCCAGCAGCCCAGGGACCGCTCCCCAAGAGACCCAGTACTTC.

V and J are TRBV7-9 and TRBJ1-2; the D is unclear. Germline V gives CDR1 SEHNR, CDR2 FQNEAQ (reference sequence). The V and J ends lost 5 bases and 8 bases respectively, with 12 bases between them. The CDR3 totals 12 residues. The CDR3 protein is CASSPLVRGYTF. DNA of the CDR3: TGTGCCAGCAGCCCCCTTGTCCGAGGCTACACCTTC.

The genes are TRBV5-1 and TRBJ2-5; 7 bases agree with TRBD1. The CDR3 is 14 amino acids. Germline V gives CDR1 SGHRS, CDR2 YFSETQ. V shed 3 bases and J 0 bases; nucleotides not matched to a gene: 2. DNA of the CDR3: TGCGCCAGCAGCTCGGGACAGCACCAAGAGACCCAGTACTTC. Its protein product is CASSSGQHQETQYF.

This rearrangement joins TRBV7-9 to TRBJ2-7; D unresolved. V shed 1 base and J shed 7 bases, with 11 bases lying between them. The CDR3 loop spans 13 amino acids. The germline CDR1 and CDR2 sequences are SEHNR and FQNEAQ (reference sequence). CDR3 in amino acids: CASSLGVVIEQYF. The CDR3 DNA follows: TGTGCCAGCAGCTTAGGCGTCGTTATTGAGCAGTACTTC.

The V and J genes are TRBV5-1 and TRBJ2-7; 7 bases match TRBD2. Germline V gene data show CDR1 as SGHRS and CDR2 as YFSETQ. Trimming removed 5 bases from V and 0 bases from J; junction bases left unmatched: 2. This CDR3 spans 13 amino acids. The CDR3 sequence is CASRSSGSYEQYF. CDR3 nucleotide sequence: TGCGCCAGCAGGTCTAGCGGCTCCTACGAGCAGTACTTC.

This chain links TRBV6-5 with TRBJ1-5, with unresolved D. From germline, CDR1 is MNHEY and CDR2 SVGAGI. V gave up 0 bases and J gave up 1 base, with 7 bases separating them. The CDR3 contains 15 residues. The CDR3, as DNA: TGTGCCAGCAGTTACTCCAGTAACAGCAATCAGCCCCAGCATTTT. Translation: CASSYSSNSNQPQHF.

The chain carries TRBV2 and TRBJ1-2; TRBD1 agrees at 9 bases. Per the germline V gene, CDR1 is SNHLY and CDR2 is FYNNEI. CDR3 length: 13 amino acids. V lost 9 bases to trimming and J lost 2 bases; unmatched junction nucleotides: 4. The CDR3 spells CARGGTGNYGYTF. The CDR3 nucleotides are TGTGCCAGGGGGGGGACAGGGAACTATGGCTACACCTTC.

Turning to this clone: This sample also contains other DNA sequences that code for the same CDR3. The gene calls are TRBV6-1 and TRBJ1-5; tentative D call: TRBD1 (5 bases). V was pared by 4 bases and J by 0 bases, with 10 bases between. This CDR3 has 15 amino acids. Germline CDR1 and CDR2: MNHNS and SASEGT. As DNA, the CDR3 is TGTGCCAGCAGTGCCTTGACAGATAGCAATCAGCCCCAGCATTTT. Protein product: CASSALTDSNQPQHF.

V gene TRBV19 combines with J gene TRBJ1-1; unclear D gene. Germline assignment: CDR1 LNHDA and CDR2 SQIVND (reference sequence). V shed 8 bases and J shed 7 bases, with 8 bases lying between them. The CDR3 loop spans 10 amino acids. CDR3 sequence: CASGRIEAFF. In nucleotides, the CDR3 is TGTGCCAGTGGCCGGATTGAAGCTTTCTTT.

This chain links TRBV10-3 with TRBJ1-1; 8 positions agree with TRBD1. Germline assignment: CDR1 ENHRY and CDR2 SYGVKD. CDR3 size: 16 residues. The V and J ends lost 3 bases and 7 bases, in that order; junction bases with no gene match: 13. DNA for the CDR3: TGTGCCATCAGTGAAGGACAGGGCCTCAGAACAAGTGAAGCTTTCTTT. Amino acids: CAISEGQGLRTSEAFF.

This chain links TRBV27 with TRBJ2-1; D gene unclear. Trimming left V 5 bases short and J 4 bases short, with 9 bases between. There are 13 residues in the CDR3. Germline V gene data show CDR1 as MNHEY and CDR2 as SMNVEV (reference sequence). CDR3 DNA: TGTGCCAGCAGTCCAAACACATACAATGAGCAGTTCTTC. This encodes CASSPNTYNEQFF.

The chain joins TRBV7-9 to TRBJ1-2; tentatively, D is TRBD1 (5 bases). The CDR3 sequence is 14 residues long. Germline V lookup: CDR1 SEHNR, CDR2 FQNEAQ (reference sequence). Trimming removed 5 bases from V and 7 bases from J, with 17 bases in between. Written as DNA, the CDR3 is TGTGCCAGCAGCCCCGACAGCTCCCGCCGTGGCTACACCTTC. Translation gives CASSPDSSRRGYTF. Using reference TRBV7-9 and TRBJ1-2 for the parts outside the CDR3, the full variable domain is DTGVSQNPRHKITKRGQNVTFRCDPISEHNRLYWYRQTLGQGPEFLTYFQNEAQLEKSRLLSDRFSAERPKGSFSTLEIQRTEQGDSAMYLCASSPDSSRRGYTFGSGTRLTVV.

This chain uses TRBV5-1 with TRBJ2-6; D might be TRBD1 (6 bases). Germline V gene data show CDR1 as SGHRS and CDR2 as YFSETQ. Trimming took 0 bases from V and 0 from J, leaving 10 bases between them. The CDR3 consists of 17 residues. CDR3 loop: CASSLGTESSGANVLTF. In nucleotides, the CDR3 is TGCGCCAGCAGCTTGGGGACAGAAAGCTCTGGGGCCAACGTCCTGACTTTC.

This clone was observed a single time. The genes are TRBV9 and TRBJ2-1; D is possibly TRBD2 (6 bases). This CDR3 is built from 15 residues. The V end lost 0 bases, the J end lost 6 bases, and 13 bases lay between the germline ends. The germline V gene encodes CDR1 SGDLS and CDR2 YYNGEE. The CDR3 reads CASSVGLGTGNEQFF. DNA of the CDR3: TGTGCCAGCAGCGTAGGACTGGGGACTGGCAATGAGCAGTTCTTC.

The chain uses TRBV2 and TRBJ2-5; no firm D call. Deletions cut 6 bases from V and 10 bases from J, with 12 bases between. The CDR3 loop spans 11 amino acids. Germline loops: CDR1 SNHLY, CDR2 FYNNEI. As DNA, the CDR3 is TGTGCCAGCAGACCGACCAGAGACCAGTACTTC. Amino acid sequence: CASRPTRDQYF. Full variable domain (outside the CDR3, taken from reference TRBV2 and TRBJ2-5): EPEVTQTPSHQVTQMGQEVILRCVPISNHLYFYWYRQILGQKVEFLVSFYNNEISEKSEIFDDQFSVERPDGSNFTLKIRSTKLEDSAMYFCASRPTRDQYFGPGTRLLVL.

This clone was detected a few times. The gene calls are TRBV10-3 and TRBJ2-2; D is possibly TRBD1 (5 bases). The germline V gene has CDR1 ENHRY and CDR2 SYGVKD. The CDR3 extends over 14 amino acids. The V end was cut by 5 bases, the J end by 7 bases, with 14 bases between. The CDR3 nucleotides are TGTGCCATCAGTAGCACAGGCGGTCTCGGGGAGCTGTTTTTT. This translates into CAISSTGGLGELFF.

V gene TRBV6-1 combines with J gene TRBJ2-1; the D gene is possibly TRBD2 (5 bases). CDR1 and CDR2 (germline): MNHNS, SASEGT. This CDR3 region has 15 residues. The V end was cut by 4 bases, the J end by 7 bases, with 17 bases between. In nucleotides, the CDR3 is TGTGCCAGCAGTGGTTCCACTAGGGTTAGGAATGAGCAGTTCTTC. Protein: CASSGSTRVRNEQFF.

This CDR3 is CASSPLGGTSWNEQFF. The CDR3, as DNA: TGTGCCAGCAGTCCTTTGGGGGGCACCTCTTGGAATGAGCAGTTCTTC. The chain employs TRBV11-3 and TRBJ2-1; D tentatively reads TRBD1 or TRBD2 (6 bases each). This CDR3 has 16 residues. CDR1 is SGHNT, CDR2 YENEEA, per germline. V lost 6 bases, J lost 7 bases, and 22 bases lay in between.

The CDR3 loop is CATSGFSQKGGGYNEQFF. The CDR3 bases are TGTGCCACCAGCGGTTTTAGCCAAAAGGGAGGAGGTTACAATGAGCAGTTCTTC. This chain uses TRBV15 with TRBJ2-1; tentative D call: TRBD2 (6 bases). Per the germline V gene, CDR1 is LNHNV and CDR2 is YYDKDF (reference sequence). Trimming shortened V by 5 bases and J by 4 bases, and 24 bases separated the two germline ends. CDR3 length: 18 amino acids.

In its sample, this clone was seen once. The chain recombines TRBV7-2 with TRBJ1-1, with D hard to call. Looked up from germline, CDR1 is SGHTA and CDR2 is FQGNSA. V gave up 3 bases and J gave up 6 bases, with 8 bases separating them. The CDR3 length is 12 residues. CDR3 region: CASSFGRPEAFF. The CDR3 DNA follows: TGTGCCAGCAGCTTCGGACGGCCTGAAGCTTTCTTT.

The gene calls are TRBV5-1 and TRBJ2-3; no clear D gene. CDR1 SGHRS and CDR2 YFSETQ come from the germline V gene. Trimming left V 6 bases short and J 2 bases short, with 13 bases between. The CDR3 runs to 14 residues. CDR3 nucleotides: TGCGCCAGCAATGTCGCGGCGACCACAGATACGCAGTATTTT. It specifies CASNVAATTDTQYF.